This TCR beta chain was retrieved from a study of shared clonotypes between healthy human individuals. The assay was carried out at the deep level. Sequenced by immunoSEQ multiplex PCR; TCRdb stores in-frame clones only, minus some. The sample contains 850,000 to 1,200,000 clones, 60% to 80% of which appear only once. On this clone: Its antigen is not known.

The CDR3 length is 13 residues. The V end was cut by 10 bases, the J end by 5 bases, with 18 bases between. Looked up from germline, CDR1 is MNHEY and CDR2 is SMNVEV (reference sequence). It was into CD45RA+ naive and CD45RA-negative memory subsets that the CD4+ cells were split. General observations from the study: Sharing across four donors was highest in naive CD4 (roughly 5%) and lowest in memory CD8 (approximately 0.4%). Sampling was confined to blood; repertoires within tissues likely differ.

Sequenced input: memory CD4+ T cells sorted from blood. This sample's subset: CD45RA-negative fraction. The receptor was isolated from a man aged 18 to 29 in good health. The V and J genes are TRBV27 and TRBJ2-7; no firm D call. The DNA for the CDR3 is TGTGCCACCGACTTGGGGTGGATCGACGAGCAGTACTTC. It encodes CATDLGWIDEQYF.